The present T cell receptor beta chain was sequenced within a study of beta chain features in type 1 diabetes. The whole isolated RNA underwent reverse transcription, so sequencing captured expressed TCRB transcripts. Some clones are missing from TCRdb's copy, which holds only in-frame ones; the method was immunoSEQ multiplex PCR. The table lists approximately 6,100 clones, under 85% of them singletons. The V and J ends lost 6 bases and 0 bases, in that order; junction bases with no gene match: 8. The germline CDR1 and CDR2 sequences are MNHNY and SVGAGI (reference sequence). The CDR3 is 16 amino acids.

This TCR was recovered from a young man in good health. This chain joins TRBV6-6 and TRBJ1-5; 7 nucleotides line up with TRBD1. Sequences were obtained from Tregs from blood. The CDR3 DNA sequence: TGTGCCAGCAGCAACAGGGGCCCTTATAGCAATCAGCCCCAGCATTTT. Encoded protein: CASSNRGPYSNQPQHF.